This entry features one TCR beta chain sequence. These data come from a study of blood T cells in healthy people across ages. Germline values: CDR1 MDHEN, CDR2 SYDVKM. V was clipped by 6 bases and J by 0 bases; unmatched bases: 5. There are 15 residues in the CDR3. Collection of 8.5 to 10 milliliters of peripheral blood was performed for each donor. Primed by a sample-barcoded 5' primer and a J-beta primer mix, a second PCR proceeded for 7 to 11 cycles. MiXCR, applied by TCRdb to the 5' RACE reads, yields one record per CDR3 protein. The sample has approximately 850,000 distinct CDR3 sequences, 58% seen once.

The gene calls are TRBV28 and TRBJ2-7, with 10 bases matching TRBD1. Specimen: blood. The TCR comes from a man under 40 in good health. The CDR3 here is CASSRRTGGSYEQYF. The DNA of the CDR3 is TGTGCCAGCAGCCGGAGGACAGGGGGCTCCTACGAGCAGTACTTC.